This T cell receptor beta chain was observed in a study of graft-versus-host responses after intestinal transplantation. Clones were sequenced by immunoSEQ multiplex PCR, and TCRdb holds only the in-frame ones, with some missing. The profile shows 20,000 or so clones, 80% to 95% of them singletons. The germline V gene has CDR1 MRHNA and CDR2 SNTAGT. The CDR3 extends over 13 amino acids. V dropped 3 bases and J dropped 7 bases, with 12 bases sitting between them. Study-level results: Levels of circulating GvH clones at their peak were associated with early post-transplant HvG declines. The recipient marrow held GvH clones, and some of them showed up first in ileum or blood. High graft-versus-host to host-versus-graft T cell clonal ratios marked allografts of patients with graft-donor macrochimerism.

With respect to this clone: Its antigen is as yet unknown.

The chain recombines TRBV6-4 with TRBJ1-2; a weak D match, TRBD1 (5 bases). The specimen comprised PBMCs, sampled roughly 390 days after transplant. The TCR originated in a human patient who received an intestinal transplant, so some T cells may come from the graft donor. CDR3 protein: CASSEGEGSGYTF. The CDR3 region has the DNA TGTGCCAGCAGTGAAGGGGAGGGGAGTGGCTACACCTTC.